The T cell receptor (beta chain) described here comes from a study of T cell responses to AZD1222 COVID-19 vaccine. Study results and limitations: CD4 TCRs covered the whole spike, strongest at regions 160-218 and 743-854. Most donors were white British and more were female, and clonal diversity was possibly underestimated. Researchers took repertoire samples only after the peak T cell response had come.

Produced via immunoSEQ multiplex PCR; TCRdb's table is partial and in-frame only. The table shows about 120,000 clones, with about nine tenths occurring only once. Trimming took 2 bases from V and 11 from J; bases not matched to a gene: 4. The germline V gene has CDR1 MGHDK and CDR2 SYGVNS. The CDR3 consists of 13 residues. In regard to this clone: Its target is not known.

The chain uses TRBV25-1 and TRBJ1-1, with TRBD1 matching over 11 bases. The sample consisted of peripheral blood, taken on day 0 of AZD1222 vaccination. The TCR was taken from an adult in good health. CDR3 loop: CASSERDRGRAFF. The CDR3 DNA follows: TGTGCCAGCAGTGAACGGGACAGGGGGAGGGCTTTCTTT.